This is a list of T cell receptor beta chains from one sample in a study of blood T cell repertoires in COVID-19. TCRdb keeps only in-frame clones here, not all; method: immunoSEQ multiplex PCR. The table has some 460,000 clones, around 90% seen once. The sample was PBMCs or T cells enriched from blood (not recorded which). The receptor source for this set is a woman younger than 35 who had recovered from COVID-19. CDR3s include the opening cysteine and the closing phenylalanine or tryptophan. Each record gives: V gene, D gene, J gene, clone size, CDR3 DNA, CDR3 protein. A D gene is named only where the DNA matches it firmly. Rows may omit the clone size; those that give it use once, few, many or a size class.

v_gene: TRBV7-2
d_gene: TRBD1
j_gene: TRBJ1-1
abundance: once
CDR3nt: TGTGCCAGCAGCCCCCGACAGGGGGCGGCTTTCTTT
CDR3aa: CASSPRQGAAFF

v_gene: TRBV5-6
d_gene: TRBD1
j_gene: TRBJ2-7
abundance: -
CDR3nt: TGTGCCAGCAGCCAAGCCGGGACAGGGGAGTACGAGCAGTACTTC
CDR3aa: CASSQAGTGEYEQYF

v_gene: TRBV28
d_gene: -
j_gene: TRBJ1-1
abundance: -
CDR3nt: TGTGCCAGCAGTTCAGGTTACACTGAAGCTTTCTTT
CDR3aa: CASSSGYTEAFF

v_gene: TRBV6-5
d_gene: -
j_gene: TRBJ2-7
abundance: -
CDR3nt: TGTGCCAGCATACTCACAGGGTGGGACGAGCAGTACTTC
CDR3aa: CASILTGWDEQYF

v_gene: TRBV29-1
d_gene: -
j_gene: TRBJ2-3
abundance: once
CDR3nt: TGCAGCGTTGGGGGGGGCTCCTACTACACAGATACGCAGTATTTT
CDR3aa: CSVGGGSYYTDTQYF

v_gene: TRBV2
d_gene: -
j_gene: TRBJ1-2
abundance: -
CDR3nt: TGTGCCAGCATCCGTACAGGGAGCTATGGCTACACCTTC
CDR3aa: CASIRTGSYGYTF

v_gene: TRBV13
d_gene: TRBD2
j_gene: TRBJ2-1
abundance: few
CDR3nt: TGTGCCAGCAGCCCTAGTCGGGGACTAGGTCTAAATGAGCAGTTCTTC
CDR3aa: CASSPSRGLGLNEQFF

v_gene: TRBV11-3
d_gene: -
j_gene: TRBJ1-1
abundance: -
CDR3nt: TGTGCCAGCAGCTTATCGGGAGCGAACACTGAAGCTTTCTTT
CDR3aa: CASSLSGANTEAFF

v_gene: TRBV7-9
d_gene: -
j_gene: TRBJ1-5
abundance: -
CDR3nt: TGTGCCAGCAGCTATGACAGGCGTCAGCCCCAGCATTTT
CDR3aa: CASSYDRRQPQHF

v_gene: TRBV11-3
d_gene: TRBD1
j_gene: TRBJ2-1
abundance: few
CDR3nt: TGTGCCAGCAGCCACCGTGACAGGGCGGATGAGCAGTTCTTC
CDR3aa: CASSHRDRADEQFF

v_gene: TRBV5-6
d_gene: TRBD2
j_gene: TRBJ2-3
abundance: -
CDR3nt: TGTGCCAGCAGCCTGGGGCTAGCGGGGGCTACTAGCACAGATACGCAGTATTTT
CDR3aa: CASSLGLAGATSTDTQYF

v_gene: TRBV30
d_gene: TRBD2
j_gene: TRBJ2-1
abundance: -
CDR3nt: TGTGCCTGGATAACGCAAATGATAGCGGGGGGGCACTACAATGAGCAGTTCTTC
CDR3aa: CAWITQMIAGGHYNEQFF

v_gene: TRBV11-2
d_gene: -
j_gene: TRBJ2-3
abundance: -
CDR3nt: TGTGCCAGCAGCTTAGGGGCGCTTGAAGATACGCAGTATTTT
CDR3aa: CASSLGALEDTQYF

v_gene: TRBV7-6
d_gene: -
j_gene: TRBJ2-5
abundance: -
CDR3nt: TGTGCCAGCAGCTTAGTGGTAGGCCCGAGGTGGGAGACCCAGTACTTC
CDR3aa: CASSLVVGPRWETQYF

v_gene: TRBV10-3
d_gene: TRBD1
j_gene: TRBJ1-1
abundance: -
CDR3nt: TGTGCCATCAGTGCCGAGGGGGCATCCGCTTTCTTT
CDR3aa: CAISAEGASAFF

v_gene: TRBV5-1
d_gene: -
j_gene: TRBJ2-5
abundance: once
CDR3nt: TGCGCCAGCAGCTTGGTGGTTGCAGAAGAGACCCAGTACTTC
CDR3aa: CASSLVVAEETQYF

v_gene: TRBV19
d_gene: -
j_gene: TRBJ1-2
abundance: once
CDR3nt: TGTGCCACCCTATTTAACTATGGCTACACCTTC
CDR3aa: CATLFNYGYTF

v_gene: TRBV19
d_gene: -
j_gene: TRBJ1-5
abundance: -
CDR3nt: TGTGCCAGTAGTGATCGGAATCAGCCCCAGCATTTT
CDR3aa: CASSDRNQPQHF

v_gene: TRBV4-2
d_gene: -
j_gene: TRBJ1-2
abundance: -
CDR3nt: TGTGCCAGCAGCCAAGATATGGGCAGGGGTGCCTATGGCTACACCTTC
CDR3aa: CASSQDMGRGAYGYTF

v_gene: TRBV11-2
d_gene: -
j_gene: TRBJ1-2
abundance: -
CDR3nt: TGTGCCAGCAGCTTAGGAACAGGAATCCTACAGCCTAGTGGCTACACCTTC
CDR3aa: CASSLGTGILQPSGYTF

v_gene: TRBV3-1/TRBV3-2
d_gene: -
j_gene: TRBJ1-1
abundance: -
CDR3nt: TGTGCCAGCAGCCAAGACCAGGTGAGGGGGTTATTTAGTGAAGCTTTCTTT
CDR3aa: CASSQDQVRGLFSEAFF

v_gene: TRBV28
d_gene: TRBD1
j_gene: TRBJ1-2
abundance: -
CDR3nt: TGTGCCAGCAGGAAGACAGGGGGCAAGGATGGCTACACCTTC
CDR3aa: CASRKTGGKDGYTF

v_gene: TRBV19
d_gene: TRBD1
j_gene: TRBJ2-2
abundance: -
CDR3nt: TGTGCCAGCAGGGGGTACACGAACACCGGGGAGCTGTTTTTT
CDR3aa: CASRGYTNTGELFF

v_gene: TRBV5-4
d_gene: TRBD2
j_gene: TRBJ2-7
abundance: -
CDR3nt: TGTGCCAGCAGCCCCACCTTTGGGCGGGGGGCCTACGAGCAGTACTTC
CDR3aa: CASSPTFGRGAYEQYF

v_gene: TRBV20-1
d_gene: TRBD2
j_gene: TRBJ2-5
abundance: -
CDR3nt: TGCAGTGCTAGTTCGCTAGCGGGGGGTCTTGTAGAGACCCAGTACTTC
CDR3aa: CSASSLAGGLVETQYF

v_gene: TRBV2
d_gene: -
j_gene: TRBJ1-1
abundance: -
CDR3nt: TGTGCCACCGCACAGGAGCACACTGAAGCTTTCTTT
CDR3aa: CATAQEHTEAFF

v_gene: TRBV5-1
d_gene: -
j_gene: TRBJ2-5
abundance: -
CDR3nt: TGCGCCAGCAGCTTCGGGGTCCAAGAGACCCAGTACTTC
CDR3aa: CASSFGVQETQYF

v_gene: TRBV19
d_gene: -
j_gene: TRBJ1-1
abundance: -
CDR3nt: TGTGCCAGTAGTAGCAGATACACTGAAGCTTTCTTT
CDR3aa: CASSSRYTEAFF

v_gene: TRBV9
d_gene: TRBD2
j_gene: TRBJ2-3
abundance: -
CDR3nt: TGTGCCAGCAGTGCGGGGGGGCCTTGGGATACGCAGTATTTT
CDR3aa: CASSAGGPWDTQYF

v_gene: TRBV5-1
d_gene: TRBD1
j_gene: TRBJ2-5
abundance: -
CDR3nt: TGCGCCAGCAGCCTGGACAGGCAGACCCAGTACTTC
CDR3aa: CASSLDRQTQYF

v_gene: TRBV12-3/TRBV12-4
d_gene: -
j_gene: TRBJ2-1
abundance: -
CDR3nt: TGTGCCAGCAGTTTTGATATAGATGAGCAGTTCTTC
CDR3aa: CASSFDIDEQFF

v_gene: TRBV2
d_gene: TRBD1
j_gene: TRBJ1-6
abundance: -
CDR3nt: TGTGCCAGCAGTGGACAGGGTGTCTCACCCCTCCACTTT
CDR3aa: CASSGQGVSPLHF

v_gene: TRBV5-1
d_gene: TRBD1
j_gene: TRBJ1-3
abundance: -
CDR3nt: TGCGCCAGCAAACCTCGAAGTTCGGACAGGGCTACTGGAAACACCATATATTTT
CDR3aa: CASKPRSSDRATGNTIYF

v_gene: TRBV7-9
d_gene: TRBD1
j_gene: TRBJ2-2
abundance: -
CDR3nt: TGTGCCAGCAGCCTGGGACAGGGGGCGACCGGGGAGCTGTTTTTT
CDR3aa: CASSLGQGATGELFF

v_gene: TRBV5-1
d_gene: -
j_gene: TRBJ1-1
abundance: -
CDR3nt: TGCGCCAGCAGCTCAACAACGAACACTGAAGCTTTCTTT
CDR3aa: CASSSTTNTEAFF

v_gene: TRBV2
d_gene: -
j_gene: TRBJ1-2
abundance: -
CDR3nt: TGTGCCAGCAGCAGGGAGGGAGGCTACACCTTC
CDR3aa: CASSREGGYTF

v_gene: TRBV11-2
d_gene: -
j_gene: TRBJ2-3
abundance: -
CDR3nt: TGTGCCAGCAGCCCATATACAATAGCGGTTCGCCCAGATACGCAGTATTTT
CDR3aa: CASSPYTIAVRPDTQYF